Listed here are 2 T cell receptor beta chains from one sample, sequenced in a study of CD8 T cells in ankylosing spondylitis. TCRdb analysed the 5' RACE reads with MiXCR anew, one entry per CDR3 protein. Here the sample spans just under 350,000 distinct CDR3 sequences, approximately 14% being singletons. The sequencing sample was made of blood, either unsorted or a sorted T cell fraction (not recorded which). The receptor source for this set is a male donor with ankylosing spondylitis or in good health (not recorded which).

The chain couples TRBV5-5 to TRBJ2-5, with D unclear. Germline V lookup: CDR1 SGHKS, CDR2 YYEKEE (reference sequence). CDR3 size: 14 residues. Trimming pared 3 bases from V and 2 bases from J, leaving 11 bases between. In DNA, the CDR3 is TGTGCCAGCAGCTCCCTGGACGGACAAGAGACCCAGTACTTC. Translating it yields CASSSLDGQETQYF.

Only a few counts were recorded for this clonotype. The chain uses TRBV7-9 and TRBJ1-1; no clear D gene. The CDR3 runs to 12 residues. V shed 7 bases and J shed 6 bases, with 12 bases lying between them. Germline V gene sequence: CDR1 SEHNR, CDR2 FQNEAQ (reference sequence). CDR3 sequence (DNA): TGTGCCAGCACCCGTACCGGGGCTGAAGCTTTCTTT. This codes for CASTRTGAEAFF.